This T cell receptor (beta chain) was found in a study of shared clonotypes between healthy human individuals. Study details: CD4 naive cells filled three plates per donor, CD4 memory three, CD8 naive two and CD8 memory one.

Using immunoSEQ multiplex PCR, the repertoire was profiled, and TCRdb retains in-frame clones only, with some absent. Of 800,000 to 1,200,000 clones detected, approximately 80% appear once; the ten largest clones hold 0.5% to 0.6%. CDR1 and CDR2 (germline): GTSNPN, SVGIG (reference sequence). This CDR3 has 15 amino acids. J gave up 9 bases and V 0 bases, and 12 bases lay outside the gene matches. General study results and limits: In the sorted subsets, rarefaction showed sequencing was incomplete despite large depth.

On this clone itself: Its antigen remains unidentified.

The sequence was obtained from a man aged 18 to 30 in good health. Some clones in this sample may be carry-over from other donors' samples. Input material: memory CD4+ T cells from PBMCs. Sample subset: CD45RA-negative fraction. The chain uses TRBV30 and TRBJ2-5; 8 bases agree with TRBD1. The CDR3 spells CAWSVLPGGIGAQYF. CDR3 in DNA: TGTGCCTGGAGTGTACTTCCAGGGGGCATTGGGGCCCAGTACTTC.